This T cell receptor (beta chain) is from a study of cytomegalovirus exposure and HLA in healthy donors. Across the study: Around 80 million unique TCR sequences came from HLA-typed donors in an early release.

Germline V gene data show CDR1 as SGHVS and CDR2 as FQNEAQ. This CDR3 comprises 15 residues. Trimming removed 2 bases from V and 0 bases from J; junction bases left unmatched: 3. Study-wide results and caveats: Cytomegalovirus-associated TCR beta chains were listed, numbering 150 to 200. Among immune exposure information, only CMV serostatus was available.

The primer mix had 60 Vbeta and 13 Jbeta primers. In the original processing: Later work found 80 million or so unique TCR beta chains, with about 10 million shared. Profiled with immunoSEQ multiplex PCR; TCRdb holds only in-frame clones, not every one. V and J calls plus clone size are reproduced from that table; the DNA served to infer D and trimming. The table shows approximately 110,000 clones, with roughly 70% occurring only once. Note on this clone: Its target is not known.

This chain joins TRBV7-8 and TRBJ1-1; 7 bases are a match to TRBD1. The sample comprised PBMCs. The TCR was taken from a woman aged 70-85 years in good health and CMV-seropositive. The CDR3 reads CASSLTGVMNTEAFF. The DNA for the CDR3 is TGTGCCAGCAGCTTAACAGGGGTTATGAACACTGAAGCTTTCTTT.